Presented here are 29 T cell receptor beta chains from one specimen sequenced in a study of CD8 T cells in ankylosing spondylitis (dated by TCRdb to the late 2010s). The library was prepared using 5' RACE. Sequencing instrument: Illumina HiSeq 2500. Using fastp trimming at Q25 and MiXCR clonotype assembly, TCRdb reanalyzed the public sequencing data and kept in-frame beta chains. One record per CDR3 amino acid sequence lists the most common genes and DNA. A total of approximately 200,000 distinct CDR3 sequences appear in this sample, about 13% of them only once. 16% of the sample goes to the ten largest clones. The sample taken for sequencing was blood, either unsorted or a sorted T cell fraction (not recorded which). These receptors came from a male donor with ankylosing spondylitis or in good health (not recorded which).

This chain joins TRBV27 and TRBJ2-7; 9 positions match TRBD2. Per the germline V gene, CDR1 is MNHEY and CDR2 is SMNVEV (reference sequence). V shed 5 bases and J 2 bases; nucleotides not matched to a gene: 7. The CDR3 consists of 15 residues. The CDR3, as DNA: TGTGCCAGCAGTCCCACCTTAGCGGGGGCCTACGAGCAGTACTTC. As protein: CASSPTLAGAYEQYF.

This rearrangement joins TRBV6-1 to TRBJ2-3; TRBD2 matches 8 bases. The germline CDR1 and CDR2 sequences are MNHNS and SASEGT. The CDR3 spans 16 residues. Trimming cost V 6 bases and J 1 base; bases outside gene matches: 9. As DNA, the CDR3 is TGTGCCAGCAGGCTTGAGAGCGGGGGAGGCACAGATACGCAGTATTTT. Residues: CASRLESGGGTDTQYF.

This clonotype has only a few counts. This chain connects TRBV19 to TRBJ2-1; a weak D match, TRBD2 (5 bases). Germline V gene sequence: CDR1 LNHDA, CDR2 SQIVND (reference sequence). With 5 bases removed from V and 2 bases from J, the gap between germline ends came to 16 bases. The CDR3 length is 16 residues. The CDR3 bases are TGTGCCAGTAGTCTCAAGGCGGGCTTACCCTACAATGAGCAGTTCTTC. Protein: CASSLKAGLPYNEQFF. Based on the CDR3 plus reference TRBV19 and TRBJ2-1, the full variable domain is DGGITQSPKYLFRKEGQNVTLSCEQNLNHDAMYWYRQDPGQGLRLIYYSQIVNDFQKGDIAEGYSVSREKKESFPLTVTSAQKNPTAFYLCASSLKAGLPYNEQFFGPGTRLTVL.

The chain has TRBV12-3 or TRBV12-4 and TRBJ2-3; D call uncertain. The CDR3 consists of 13 residues. Trimming took off 5 bases at V and 2 bases at J, with 8 bases between the two ends. CDR3 residues: CASSTTPTDTQYF. CDR3 sequence (DNA): TGTGCCAGCAGTACAACCCCCACAGATACGCAGTATTTT.

This clonotype appeared a few times. The gene calls are TRBV12-3 or TRBV12-4 and TRBJ1-1; weak D call: TRBD1 (6 bases). V lost 6 bases and J lost 0, with 14 bases in between. The CDR3 is 15 amino acids. CDR3 bases: TGTGCCAGCAGCTCAGTAGGGGGAATGAACACTGAAGCTTTCTTT. Protein product: CASSSVGGMNTEAFF.

At least ten counts were recorded for this clonotype. The chain joins TRBV6-1 to TRBJ2-5; no reliable D call. Looked up from germline, CDR1 is MNHNS and CDR2 is SASEGT. The CDR3 covers 15 residues. The V and J ends lost 4 bases and 5 bases respectively, with 17 bases between them. CDR3 sequence (DNA): TGTGCCAGCAGTGGGGTGATCGGAACATTGGAGACCCAGTACTTC. It translates to CASSGVIGTLETQYF.

This clonotype was detected a few times. The chain is built from TRBV7-8 and TRBJ2-2, with 8 bases lining up with TRBD2. V lost 7 bases and J lost 0; bases outside the gene matches: 7. CDR1 and CDR2 (germline): SGHVS, FQNEAQ. This CDR3 contains 16 residues. The CDR3 is CASKEAGGANTGELFF. The DNA for the CDR3 is TGTGCCAGCAAGGAGGCGGGGGGCGCGAACACCGGGGAGCTGTTTTTT.

This clonotype has a count of ten or more. V gene TRBV27 combines with J gene TRBJ2-1, with D uncertain. The CDR3 is made up of 14 amino acids. V was pared by 2 bases and J by 4 bases, with 9 bases between. From germline, CDR1 is MNHEY and CDR2 SMNVEV (reference sequence). The CDR3 region is CASSLGLGYNEQFF. CDR3 DNA sequence: TGTGCCAGCAGTTTAGGGCTGGGGTACAATGAGCAGTTCTTC.

This clonotype has at least ten counts. The rearrangement uses TRBV11-2 and TRBJ2-7, with D maybe TRBD1 (5 bases). In germline, CDR1 is SGHAT, CDR2 FQNNGV. V was trimmed by 1 base and J by 2 bases, leaving 9 bases between them. CDR3 length equals 14 residues. As DNA, the CDR3 is TGTGCCAGCAGCTTAGGGTCAGGGACCTACGAGCAGTACTTC. It is translated as CASSLGSGTYEQYF.

This clonotype showed up just a few times. The V call is TRBV5-5, the J call TRBJ2-7, with D unclear. Trimming removed 3 bases from V and 5 bases from J, with 15 bases in between. This CDR3 is 14 amino acids long. Germline assignment: CDR1 SGHKS and CDR2 YYEKEE (reference sequence). This CDR3 reads CASSSDRFNHEQYF. CDR3 bases: TGTGCCAGCAGCTCGGACCGCTTTAACCACGAGCAGTACTTC.

In its sample, this clonotype was seen a few times. One end of the junction varies from germline; a read error may be responsible. V gene TRBV10-3 combines with J gene TRBJ2-1; a possible D gene is TRBD1 (6 bases). Germline V gene lookup returns CDR1 ENHRY and CDR2 SYGVKD. The CDR3 consists of 16 residues. In DNA form, the CDR3 reads TGTGCCATCAGTGGGGGGCCCTGTGAGGGTTACAATGAGCAATTCTTC. This encodes CAISGGPCEGYNEQFF.

Worth noting for this clonotype: The conserved closing phenylalanine or tryptophan is absent in this CDR3, likely reflecting a read error. The DNA is left out, because the CDR3 cannot be placed on it with certainty; the CDR3 is given as TCRdb lists it. This rearrangement joins TRBV21-1 to TRBJ2-1; the table's D call TRBD1 went unverified against the DNA. TRBV21-1 constitutes a pseudogene. The CDR3 is 15 amino acids in total, end residues counted. The CDR3 here is CASSKGAGVWGEQFL.

The sample holds many counts of this clonotype. V gene TRBV12-3 or TRBV12-4 combines with J gene TRBJ1-2, with D uncertain. V lost 1 base to trimming and J lost 6 bases, with 12 bases between them. The CDR3 loop spans 14 amino acids. The CDR3 coding sequence is TGTGCCAGCAGTTTAGGGGAAAGGAGGAATGGCTACACCTTC. It specifies CASSLGERRNGYTF.

This sequence joins TRBV20-1 and TRBJ2-1; D is perhaps TRBD2 (5 bases). The CDR3 has 13 amino acids. V was trimmed by 5 bases and J by 8 bases, leaving 16 bases between them. Per the germline V gene, CDR1 is DFQATT and CDR2 is SNEGSKA (reference sequence). The CDR3 region has the DNA TGCAGTGCTCGGAAACTAGATACCCATGAGCAGTTCTTC. This sequence encodes CSARKLDTHEQFF.

The chain joins TRBV5-5 to TRBJ2-2; D is undetermined. Trimming pared 0 bases from V and 0 bases from J, leaving 6 bases between. Germline CDR1 and CDR2: SGHKS and YYEKEE (reference sequence). The CDR3 runs to 15 residues. CDR3 loop: CASSLEVANTGELFF. The CDR3 region has the DNA TGTGCCAGCAGCTTGGAAGTGGCGAACACCGGGGAGCTGTTTTTT.

In its sample, this clonotype was seen a few times. The rearrangement uses TRBV20-1 and TRBJ2-5; D is tentatively TRBD1 or TRBD2 (5 bases each). V was shortened by 3 bases and J by 0 bases, with 11 bases between the two germline ends. Germline V gene sequence: CDR1 DFQATT, CDR2 SNEGSKA (reference sequence). The CDR3 covers 14 residues. The DNA for the CDR3 is TGCAGTGCTAGCCCGGGACGGTACCAAGAGACCCAGTACTTC. Protein sequence: CSASPGRYQETQYF.

This clonotype was detected many times. This chain links TRBV27 with TRBJ2-1, with TRBD2 matching 11 bases. The germline V gene encodes CDR1 MNHEY and CDR2 SMNVEV (reference sequence). V was pared by 7 bases and J by 6 bases, with 8 bases of the junction left unmatched. This CDR3 has 15 residues. The CDR3 loop reads CASTTGTSGANEQFF. The CDR3 DNA reads as TGTGCCAGCACTACAGGGACTAGCGGTGCCAATGAGCAGTTCTTC.

CDR3 residues: CASSLGDPGGLQETQYF. CDR3 coding DNA: TGTGCCAGCAGTTTGGGCGACCCCGGGGGGCTACAAGAGACCCAGTACTTC. This rearrangement joins TRBV12-3 or TRBV12-4 to TRBJ2-5; maybe TRBD2 (7 bases). This CDR3 has 17 amino acids. Trimming shortened V by 3 bases and J by 2 bases, and 19 bases separated the two germline ends.

In the case of this clonotype: A much larger clone is a single base away; this may be a read error. The rearrangement joins TRBV6-1 to TRBJ2-7, with D uncertain. The CDR3 is made up of 15 amino acids. Germline values: CDR1 MNHNS, CDR2 SASEGT. Trimming took off 0 bases at V and 2 bases at J, with 11 bases between the two ends. Here the CDR3 DNA reads TGTGCCAGCAGTGAAGCGGCTACCGGAGCCTACGAGCAGTACTTC. Translating gives CASSEAATGAYEQYF.

This clonotype was detected only a few times. The chain is built from TRBV5-1 and TRBJ1-1; weak D call: TRBD1 (6 bases). The germline V gene encodes CDR1 SGHRS and CDR2 YFSETQ. V was cut by 5 bases and J by 7 bases, with 12 bases left in between. This CDR3 comprises 12 residues. In DNA form, the CDR3 reads TGCGCCAGCAGTTTCTCGACAGGTGAAGCTTTCTTT. As protein: CASSFSTGEAFF.

This clonotype was found a few times. V and J are TRBV9 and TRBJ2-1, with TRBD2 matching over 8 bases. V was pared by 0 bases and J by 4 bases, with 3 bases of the junction left unmatched. The germline gives CDR1 SGDLS, CDR2 YYNGEE. This CDR3 region has 15 residues. Written as DNA, the CDR3 is TGTGCCAGCAGCGTAGCCTCGGGGGGGTACAATGAGCAGTTCTTC. Its translation: CASSVASGGYNEQFF. Complete variable domain (other parts from reference TRBV9 and TRBJ2-1): DSGVTQTPKHLITATGQRVTLRCSPRSGDLSVYWYQQSLDQGLQFLIQYYNGEERAKGNILERFSAQQFPDLHSELNLSSLELGDSALYFCASSVASGGYNEQFFGPGTRLTVL.

This sequence joins TRBV12-3 or TRBV12-4 and TRBJ2-3; perhaps TRBD2 as D (6 bases). The V gene lost 7 bases and the J gene lost 4 bases, with 15 bases spanning the gap. The CDR3 is made up of 14 amino acids. CDR3 coding DNA: TGTGCCAGCAACCATCCGGGGGAAGCAGATACGCAGTATTTT. It encodes CASNHPGEADTQYF.

The J gene is TRBJ2-1, the V gene TRBV28; no clear D gene. The CDR3 consists of 13 residues. Germline V gene lookup returns CDR1 MDHEN and CDR2 SYDVKM. V was pared by 3 bases and J by 6 bases, with 9 bases between. The CDR3 spells CASSLARLNEQFF. CDR3 DNA: TGTGCCAGCAGTTTGGCCAGACTCAATGAGCAGTTCTTC. The whole variable domain, filled in from reference TRBV28 and TRBJ2-1, reads DVKVTQSSRYLVKRTGEKVFLECVQDMDHENMFWYRQDPGLGLRLIYFSYDVKMKEKGDIPEGYSVSREKKERFSLILESASTNQTSMYLCASSLARLNEQFFGPGTRLTVL.

The genes are TRBV27 and TRBJ2-7; TRBD1 or TRBD2 may be the D gene (5 bases each). Germline CDR1 and CDR2: MNHEY and SMNVEV (reference sequence). Trimming removed 5 bases at V and 2 bases at J, with 16 bases between. The length of the CDR3 is 15 residues. The CDR3 bases are TGTGCCAGCAGTGCCCCCGGGACCGCGGCCTACGAGCAGTACTTC. It specifies CASSAPGTAAYEQYF.

This clonotype was observed a few times. The chain is built from TRBV20-1 and TRBJ1-2; D perhaps matches TRBD1 (6 bases). Trimming shortened V by 3 bases and J by 8 bases, and 10 bases separated the two germline ends. Germline CDR1 and CDR2: DFQATT and SNEGSKA (reference sequence). The CDR3 extends over 11 amino acids. The CDR3 bases are TGCAGTGCTAGTTGGGGGGCCGGCTACACCTTC. Translation gives CSASWGAGYTF.

The sample holds a few counts of this clonotype. V usage is TRBV6-5 and J usage is TRBJ2-3; D is uncertain. Trimming stripped 8 bases from V and 0 bases from J, with 27 bases between. Germline CDR1 and CDR2: MNHEY and SVGAGI. The CDR3 has 19 amino acids. CDR3 DNA sequence: TGTGCCAGCGGATCCTCCGTAACCCTACAGCGTCAAAGCACAGATACGCAGTATTTT. Encoded protein: CASGSSVTLQRQSTDTQYF.

The gene calls are TRBV18 and TRBJ1-2, with TRBD1 identical over 8 bases. V was pared by 5 bases and J by 8 bases, with 13 bases of the junction left unmatched. The CDR3 sequence is 15 residues long. Germline V gene data show CDR1 as KGHSH and CDR2 as LQKENI. In nucleotides, the CDR3 is TGTGCCAGCTCAAAAGGACAGGGCGTATATGGAGGCTACACCTTC. This encodes CASSKGQGVYGGYTF.

The chain carries TRBV14 and TRBJ2-7; D is unresolved. This CDR3 has 15 amino acids. Germline CDR1 is SGHDN and CDR2 is FVKESK. The ends were cut back, 1 base at V and 6 bases at J, with 16 bases in the middle. The DNA for the CDR3 is TGTGCCAGCAGCCAAGGAGTAGGACGTCCGGGCGAGCAGTACTTC. This encodes CASSQGVGRPGEQYF.

This clonotype was counted only a few times. This chain links TRBV11-2 with TRBJ1-4; a weak D match, TRBD1 (6 bases). Trimming removed 1 base from V and 8 bases from J, with 8 bases in between. The CDR3 runs to 13 residues. Germline CDR1 is SGHAT and CDR2 is FQNNGV. The CDR3 DNA follows: TGTGCCAGCAGCTTAGCCGGGACAGAAAAACTGTTTTTT. Its translation is CASSLAGTEKLFF.